In its sample, the clone carrying this TCR beta chain was seen a few times. The target antigen is unknown. At one of its ends the junction is not consistent with the germline gene, which may arise from a read error. The CDR3 loop spans 13 amino acids. This entry comes from a study of blood T cells in healthy people across ages. With a J-beta primer mix and a sample-barcoded 5' primer, a second PCR ran 7 to 11 cycles. TCRdb used MiXCR to reprocess the 5' RACE reads, holding one entry per CDR3 protein. The data contain about 930,000 distinct CDR3 sequences, around 29% of them singletons. Whole-study findings and limits: PBMCs were not sorted, which prevented a conclusive comparison of naive versus antigen-experienced cells.

The sample was also reused in another study, on T cells of mothers and their children.

The chain combines TRBV12-3 or TRBV12-4 with TRBJ1-2, with D hard to call. What was sequenced was blood. The origin of this receptor is a woman in her forties in good health. CDR3 DNA: TGTGCCAGCAGTGGAATCGAAAACTCTGGCTACACCTTC. It translates to CASSGIENSGYTF.